One TCR beta chain is described in this entry. These data are taken from a study of blood T cell repertoires in COVID-19. The V end was cut by 4 bases, the J end by 4 bases, with 13 bases between. This CDR3 comprises 14 residues. CDR1 and CDR2 from the germline V gene are MDHEN and SYDVKM. Enrollees, roughly 18 to 89 years old, lived in approximately 25 US areas. Only in-frame clones appear in the TCRdb table, and some are missing; sequencing was by immunoSEQ multiplex PCR. This sample has about 310,000 clones, with around nine tenths found just once. Sequencing was done on a sample of PBMCs or T cells enriched from blood (not recorded which). This receptor was taken from a man aged 55-75 years who had recovered from COVID-19. The V gene is TRBV28, the J gene TRBJ1-1; D not certain. In DNA, the CDR3 is TGTGCCAGCAGTTCCCCCGGGGATTTCACTGAAGCTTTCTTT. It specifies CASSSPGDFTEAFF.